This TCR beta chain was sequenced in a study of shared clonotypes between healthy human individuals. Study at large: There were three CD4 naive, three CD4 memory, two CD8 naive and one CD8 memory plates per donor. General study results and limits: In having few donors, the study represented limited genetic and exposure-history diversity.

The germline gives CDR1 SGHAT, CDR2 FQNNGV. J was trimmed by 2 bases and V by 5 bases; bases with no gene match: 11. This CDR3 has 16 residues. Replicate PCRs run on sorted subsets employed around 200 ng DNA, 25,000 to 35,000 T cell genomes. In the authors' workflow: Sequence data from immunoSEQ were junction-only and lacked quality scores; consequently, filtering differed. Profiled with immunoSEQ multiplex PCR; TCRdb holds only in-frame clones, not every one. The V and J calls and clone size come from that table; D and trimming were worked out from the DNA. The sample shows 2 million to 2.5 million clones, approximately 95% of them seen only once. This clone was seen just once. Its antigen is as yet unknown.

The chain uses TRBV11-2 and TRBJ2-5; TRBD1 aligns across 7 bases. The specimen was naive CD4+ T cells sorted from blood. As to subset: CD45RA+ positively selected. The clonotype originates from a man younger than 35 in good health. CDR3 in amino acids: CASSPDRVGRQETQYF. The DNA for the CDR3 is TGTGCCAGCAGCCCAGACAGGGTAGGAAGACAAGAGACCCAGTACTTC.